The sequence of this T cell receptor (beta chain) was determined in a study of cytomegalovirus exposure and HLA in healthy donors. 60 Vbeta and 13 Jbeta primers were used in PCR. Profiling relied on immunoSEQ multiplex PCR, and the TCRdb table lists in-frame clones only, not all of them. The sample lists some 190,000 clones; roughly 77% were seen once. The length of the CDR3 is 13 residues. In germline, CDR1 is MNHEY, CDR2 SVGAGI. Trimming stripped 0 bases from V and 5 bases from J, with 5 bases between. The sequenced material came from PBMCs. This sequence was found in a woman in her twenties or thirties in good health and CMV-seropositive. The chain has TRBV6-5 and TRBJ1-5; D is unclear. In DNA, the CDR3 is TGTGCCAGCAGTTACTCGTCCGATCAGCCCCAGCATTTT. Its protein product is CASSYSSDQPQHF.